A selection of T cell receptor beta chains follows, all from one sample in a study of cytomegalovirus exposure and HLA in healthy donors. The repertoire was sequenced with immunoSEQ multiplex PCR; TCRdb's copy has only in-frame clones and lacks some. The sample has 85,000 to 100,000 clones, about 74% seen once. Input material: PBMCs. Every receptor here comes from a man aged 55 to 70 in good health and CMV-seropositive. The CDR3 runs from the conserved cysteine through the conserved F or W. The D gene is left open where the match is weak. Rows give clone size only sometimes, using once, few, many, or a class for an expanded clone.

v_call,d_call,clone_size,cdr3_length,j_call,cdr3_aa,cdr3_nt
TRBV2,TRBD1,once,14,TRBJ2-2,CASRDRTYTGELFF,TGTGCCAGCAGGGACAGGACCTACACCGGGGAGCTGTTTTTT
TRBV6-1,TRBD1,-,15,TRBJ1-1,CASSVLGQMNTEAFF,TGTGCCAGCAGTGTCCTGGGACAGATGAACACTGAAGCTTTCTTT
TRBV11-1,-,-,16,TRBJ2-2,CASSSRDTLGTGELFF,TGTGCCAGCAGCTCCCGGGACACCTTAGGCACCGGGGAGCTGTTTTTT
TRBV5-6,-,few,16,TRBJ2-3,CASSWAGTIFTDTQYF,TGTGCCAGCAGCTGGGCAGGAACAATTTTTACAGATACGCAGTATTTT
TRBV5-1,-,-,14,TRBJ1-1,CASSSTGFGTEAFF,TGCGCCAGCAGCTCAACAGGGTTTGGCACTGAAGCTTTCTTT
TRBV4-2,TRBD1,-,17,TRBJ1-3,CASSHSRTGPSGNTIYF,TGTGCCAGCAGCCATTCCCGGACAGGCCCCTCTGGAAACACCATATATTTT
TRBV9,TRBD2,-,15,TRBJ2-1,CASSVGGGGYNEQFF,TGTGCCAGCAGCGTAGGCGGGGGGGGTTACAATGAGCAGTTCTTC
TRBV30,TRBD1,-,14,TRBJ1-2,CAWSVTRGFYGYTF,TGTGCCTGGAGTGTAACCAGGGGGTTCTATGGCTACACCTTC
TRBV27,-,few,13,TRBJ1-1,CASSLMRVTEAFF,TGTGCCAGCAGTTTAATGCGGGTGACTGAAGCTTTCTTT
TRBV4-3,-,-,13,TRBJ2-7,CASSQDLSGEQYF,TGCGCCAGCAGCCAAGATCTCTCGGGCGAGCAGTACTTC
TRBV29-1,TRBD1,-,13,TRBJ2-3,CSASDRSPDTQYF,TGCAGCGCATCGGACAGGAGCCCAGATACGCAGTATTTT
TRBV7-9,-,-,13,TRBJ2-4,CASMEGAKNIQYF,TGTGCCAGCATGGAGGGGGCCAAAAACATTCAGTACTTC
TRBV5-1,-,-,14,TRBJ2-3,CASSIGSPTDTQYF,TGCGCCAGCAGCATAGGGAGTCCCACAGATACGCAGTATTTT
TRBV9,TRBD1,-,14,TRBJ2-7,CASSAGTGGYEQYF,TGTGCCAGCAGCGCTGGGACAGGGGGCTACGAGCAGTACTTC
TRBV11-2,TRBD2,-,16,TRBJ2-3,CASSFQGTSLEDTQYF,TGTGCCAGCAGCTTCCAAGGGACTAGCCTAGAGGATACGCAGTATTTT
TRBV6-4,TRBD2,-,15,TRBJ2-1,CASGKAGEPYNEQFF,TGTGCCAGCGGAAAAGCGGGGGAGCCTTACAATGAGCAGTTCTTC
TRBV9,-,-,16,TRBJ2-3,CASSTRGGARTDTQYF,TGTGCCAGCAGCACCAGAGGGGGGGCTAGGACAGATACGCAGTATTTT
TRBV9,-,once,13,TRBJ2-6,CASSEPGANVLTF,TGTGCCAGCAGCGAGCCTGGGGCCAACGTCCTGACTTTC
TRBV27,-,once,13,TRBJ2-7,CASSIRYSYEQYF,TGTGCCAGCAGTATCCGGTACTCCTACGAGCAGTACTTC
TRBV19,TRBD1,-,16,TRBJ2-2,CASSPKRQGYTGELFF,TGTGCCAGTAGTCCAAAGAGACAGGGGTACACCGGGGAGCTGTTTTTT
TRBV7-9,-,-,15,TRBJ2-6,CASSLGEAGANVLTF,TGTGCCAGCAGCTTAGGAGAGGCTGGGGCCAACGTCCTGACTTTC
TRBV6-6,TRBD1,-,14,TRBJ1-2,CASSSSGGSYGYTF,TGTGCCAGCAGTTCTTCAGGGGGCTCCTATGGCTACACCTTC
TRBV7-9,TRBD1,-,17,TRBJ1-3,CASSSGQMISSGNTIYF,TGTGCCAGCAGCTCGGGACAGATGATCAGCTCTGGAAACACCATATATTTT
TRBV30,-,-,15,TRBJ1-6,CAWSLSRGNNSPLHF,TGTGCCTGGAGTCTCTCGAGGGGGAATAATTCACCCCTCCACTTT
TRBV4-1,-,-,15,TRBJ2-3,CASSQDRGFTDTQYF,TGCGCCAGCAGCCAAGATAGGGGGTTTACAGATACGCAGTATTTT
TRBV4-3,-,-,14,TRBJ1-4,CASSQDSLNEKLFF,TGCGCCAGCAGCCAGGACAGCTTGAATGAAAAACTGTTTTTT
TRBV2,-,-,15,TRBJ1-6,CASSDRAGTNSPLHF,TGTGCCAGCAGTGACCGGGCAGGGACAAATTCACCCCTCCACTTT
TRBV6-5,-,-,14,TRBJ1-2,CASSFSRVTGGYTF,TGTGCCAGCAGTTTTTCCCGCGTCACGGGGGGCTACACCTTC
TRBV11-2,-,once,11,TRBJ1-1,CASSLVSNTFF,TGTGCCAGCAGCTTAGTTTCCAACACTTTCTTT